The 16 T cell receptor beta chains listed next were all sequenced from one sample in a study of regulatory T cells in long-lasting Graves disease (dated by TCRdb to 2020 to 2023). The method was multiplex PCR. Sequencing took place on an Illumina HiSeq 4000. iRepertoire HTBI primers and Arm-PCR amplification of CDR3 regions were used to construct TCR beta libraries. TCRdb's own reprocessing of the public reads used fastp at Q25 and MiXCR and kept productive beta chains. Rows matching on CDR3 protein sequence are summarized as one entry with the most common DNA and genes. The sample profile shows 300,000 to 450,000 distinct CDR3 sequences; around 15% of them were found once. The leading ten clones occupy about a fifth of the sample. The sample's time point label, in plain terms: newly diagnosed GD, antithyroid drugs for less than 3 months. For both TCR sequencing and RNA sequencing, RNA was extracted from PBMCs in TRIzol.

The source material was peripheral blood mononuclear cells (PBMCs), sampled at new diagnosis, from a patient treated with antithyroid drugs. These receptor sequences come from a female donor with Graves disease.

This clonotype was counted only a few times. This may come from a read error, since a much larger clone is one base off. Because the CDR3 is missing its conserved closing phenylalanine or tryptophan, this is likely a read error. CDR3 protein: CASSPYRDRNTEAFL. The CDR3 region has the DNA TGTGCCAGCAGCCCCTACAGGGATCGGAACACTGAAGCTTTCCTT. V is TRBV3-1 and J is TRBJ1-1, with a tentative D call TRBD1 (6 bases). The V end was cut by 4 bases, the J end by 1 base, with 13 bases between. Per germline, CDR1 LGHDT and CDR2 YNNKEL (reference sequence). The length of the CDR3 is 15 residues.

This clonotype was recorded a few times. A single base separates this from a much larger clone, so it may be a read error. V and J are TRBV4-1 and TRBJ1-2; D not certain. Germline V gene data show CDR1 as MGHRA and CDR2 as YSYEKL. V was clipped by 0 bases and J by 4 bases, with 12 bases between them. The CDR3 extends over 15 amino acids. For the CDR3, the DNA is TGCGCCAGCAGCCAAGAAGCGTACGGCTTCTATGGCTACACCTTC. Its protein is CASSQEAYGFYGYTF.

This clonotype was seen many times. The V call is TRBV29-1, the J call TRBJ1-4; tentatively, D is TRBD1 (6 bases). The V end lost 6 bases, the J end lost 3 bases, and 14 bases lay between the germline ends. The CDR3 has 14 amino acids. Germline lookup yields CDR1 SQVTM and CDR2 ANQGSEA. CDR3 amino acids: CSVAGGSANEKLFF. CDR3 DNA sequence: TGCAGCGTCGCTGGGGGCTCGGCTAATGAAAAACTGTTTTTT.

This clonotype was counted only a few times. The V and J genes are TRBV5-1 and TRBJ1-3, with D unclear. Trimming removed 4 bases at V and 2 bases at J, with 10 bases between. Germline CDR1 is SGHRS and CDR2 is YFSETQ. The CDR3 contains 14 residues. The CDR3 here is CASSPGNTGNTIYF. CDR3 DNA sequence: TGCGCCAGCAGCCCGGGGAATACTGGAAACACCATATATTTT.

The chain employs TRBV11-1 and TRBJ2-3, with TRBD2 matching over 8 bases. V lost 1 base, J lost 0 bases, and 3 bases stayed unmatched. Per the germline V gene, CDR1 is SGHAT and CDR2 is FQDESV (reference sequence). There are 16 residues in the CDR3. CDR3 in amino acids: CASSLGTSSSTDTQYF. The CDR3 DNA reads as TGTGCCAGCAGCTTAGGGACTAGCTCTAGCACAGATACGCAGTATTTT.

About this clonotype: A far larger clone differs by one base, so this is likely a read error. The V call is TRBV11-2, the J call TRBJ2-1, with D possibly being TRBD2 (6 bases). V was trimmed by 5 bases and J by 10 bases, leaving 18 bases between them. The CDR3 is 14 residues long. In germline, CDR1 is SGHAT, CDR2 FQNNGV. In DNA form, the CDR3 reads TGTGCCAGCAGCAAGGGACTTCTATCCTACGAGCAGTTCTTC. It codes for CASSKGLLSYEQFF.

In this sample, this clonotype turned up a few times. The chain recombines TRBV6-2 or TRBV6-3 with TRBJ2-3; a possible D gene is TRBD2 (6 bases). There are 17 residues in the CDR3. V lost 7 bases and J 0 bases, leaving 20 bases between the germline ends. Germline CDR1 reads MNHEY; CDR2 reads SVGEGT. DNA for the CDR3: TGTGCCAGCACCCCCCCAGGGCTGGGGGGTAGCACAGATACGCAGTATTTT. As protein: CASTPPGLGGSTDTQYF.

A few counts support this clonotype. The rearrangement joins TRBV19 to TRBJ2-4; 7 nucleotides align to TRBD1. V lost 6 bases, J lost 0 bases, and 8 bases stayed unmatched. The CDR3 length is 16 residues. Germline CDR1 and CDR2: LNHDA and SQIVND (reference sequence). CDR3 nucleotide sequence: TGTGCCAGTAGCTCCCTGACAGGGTTAGCCAAAAACATTCAGTACTTC. This translates into CASSSLTGLAKNIQYF.

The V gene is TRBV5-4, the J gene TRBJ1-4; D may be TRBD1 (5 bases). Germline CDR1 and CDR2: SGHNT and YYREEE (reference sequence). V lost 2 bases to trimming and J lost 9 bases, with 14 bases between them. This CDR3 contains 14 residues. The CDR3 DNA is TGTGCCAGCAGCTTAGACAGAAGGGAGAAAAAACTGTTTTTT. The encoded protein is CASSLDRREKKLFF.

The chain uses TRBV4-1 and TRBJ2-5, with 12 nucleotides matching TRBD2. V was clipped by 3 bases and J by 4 bases; unmatched bases: 6. Germline V gives CDR1 MGHRA, CDR2 YSYEKL. The CDR3 is 16 residues long. The CDR3, as DNA: TGCGCCAGCAGCCATCGACTAGCGGGGGAACCAGAGACCCAGTACTTC. This encodes CASSHRLAGEPETQYF.

This clonotype was seen ten or more times. This chain joins TRBV27 and TRBJ1-2; maybe TRBD1 (6 bases). Trimming removed 5 bases at V and 6 bases at J, with 10 bases between. The CDR3 is 12 amino acids. CDR1 MNHEY and CDR2 SMNVEV come from the germline V gene (reference sequence). Written as DNA, the CDR3 is TGTGCCAGCAGTCTAAAGGGGGATGGCTACACCTTC. This codes for CASSLKGDGYTF.

This clonotype was picked up one time. The chain links TRBV20-1 to TRBJ1-5; weak D call: TRBD1 (6 bases). The CDR3 totals 14 residues. Looked up from germline, CDR1 is DFQATT and CDR2 is SNEGSKA (reference sequence). The V end was cut by 4 bases, the J end by 7 bases, with 17 bases between. CDR3 amino acids: CSAKSGTLPQPQHF. Here the CDR3 DNA reads TGCAGTGCTAAAAGCGGGACACTGCCCCAGCCCCAGCATTTT.

The chain couples TRBV19 to TRBJ1-5; 10 nucleotides agree with TRBD1. V lost 6 bases and J lost 0; bases outside the gene matches: 8. The CDR3 is 17 amino acids. The V gene's germline CDR1 is LNHDA and CDR2 SQIVND (reference sequence). For the CDR3, the DNA is TGTGCCAGTAGGGGGACAGGGGCTTCCTTTAGCAATCAGCCCCAGCATTTT. Translating it yields CASRGTGASFSNQPQHF.

The table lists this clonotype with a few counts. The V call is TRBV5-1, the J call TRBJ2-6, with 14 bases that match TRBD2. This CDR3 region has 18 residues. After removal of 4 bases from V and 4 bases from J, the junction contained 7 bases not matched to a gene. Germline CDR1 SGHRS, CDR2 YFSETQ. The CDR3 sequence: CASSATSGGAAGANVLTF. CDR3 coding DNA: TGCGCCAGCAGCGCGACTAGCGGGGGGGCGGCGGGGGCCAACGTCCTGACTTTC.

This clonotype was detected many times. The rearrangement joins TRBV27 to TRBJ1-3; D is unclear. The CDR3 loop spans 14 amino acids. The V end lost 5 bases, the J end lost 0 bases, and 8 bases lay between the germline ends. CDR1 and CDR2 (germline): MNHEY, SMNVEV (reference sequence). The CDR3 DNA reads TGTGCCAGCAGTCCCACCCACTCTGGAAACACCATATATTTT. The encoded protein is CASSPTHSGNTIYF.

This clonotype was picked up many times. For the CDR3, the DNA is TGCGCCAGCAGCTTGTCGGGATCTGAAGCTTTCTTT. Protein product: CASSLSGSEAFF. This chain connects TRBV5-1 to TRBJ1-1; D remains unclear. Germline-derived CDR1 and CDR2 are SGHRS and YFSETQ. The ends were cut back, 1 base at V and 6 bases at J, with 7 bases in the middle. This CDR3 is built from 12 residues. The full variable domain, with the rest looked up from reference TRBV5-1 and TRBJ1-1, is KAGVTQTPRYLIKTRGQQVTLSCSPISGHRSVSWYQQTPGQGLQFLFEYFSETQRNKGNFPGRFSGRQFSNSRSEMNVSTLELGDSALYLCASSLSGSEAFFGQGTRLTVV.